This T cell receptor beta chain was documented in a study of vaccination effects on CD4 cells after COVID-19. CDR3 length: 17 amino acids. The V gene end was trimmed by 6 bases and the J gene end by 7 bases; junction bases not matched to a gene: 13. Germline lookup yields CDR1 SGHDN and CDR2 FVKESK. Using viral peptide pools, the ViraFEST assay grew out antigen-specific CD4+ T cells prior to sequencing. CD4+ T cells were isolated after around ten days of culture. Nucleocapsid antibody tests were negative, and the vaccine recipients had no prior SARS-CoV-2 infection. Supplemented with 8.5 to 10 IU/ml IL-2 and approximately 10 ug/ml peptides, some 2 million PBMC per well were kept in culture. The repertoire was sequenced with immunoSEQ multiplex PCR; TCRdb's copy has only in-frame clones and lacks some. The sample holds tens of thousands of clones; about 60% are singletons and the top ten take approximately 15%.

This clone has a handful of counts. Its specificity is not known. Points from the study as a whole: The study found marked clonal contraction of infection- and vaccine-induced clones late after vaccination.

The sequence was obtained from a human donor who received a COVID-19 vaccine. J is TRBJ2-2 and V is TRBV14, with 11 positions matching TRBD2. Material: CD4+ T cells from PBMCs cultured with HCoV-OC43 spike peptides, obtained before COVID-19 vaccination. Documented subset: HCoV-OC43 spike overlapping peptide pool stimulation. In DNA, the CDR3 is TGTGCCAGCAGTCCAACTGCCGGGACTAGCGGCAGCGGGGAGCTGTTTTTT. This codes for CASSPTAGTSGSGELFF.